A single sample gave rise to the 31 T cell receptor beta chains below, sequenced in a study of OX40 agonist ivuxolimab in advanced cancers. Produced via immunoSEQ multiplex PCR; TCRdb's table is partial and in-frame only. Of some 65,000 clones in the sample, 85% were seen once. The sequencing used CD4+ or CD8+ T cells sorted from blood, collected in a trial of the OX40 agonist ivuxolimab. The source is an adult with an advanced solid tumor such as melanoma, head and neck, liver or kidney cancer.

The genes are TRBV6-6 and TRBJ1-1; D is undetermined. The CDR3 has 13 amino acids. The V gene's germline CDR1 is MNHNY and CDR2 SVGAGI (reference sequence). Trimming removed 7 bases from V and 7 bases from J, with 16 bases in between. CDR3 coding DNA: TGTGCCAGCAATTCCCGGCAGACCAATGAAGCTTTCTTT. Protein: CASNSRQTNEAFF.

V gene TRBV7-3 combines with J gene TRBJ1-5, with D perhaps TRBD1 (6 bases). CDR1 SGHTA and CDR2 FQGTGA come from the germline V gene. CDR3 length: 17 amino acids. V lost 7 bases and J lost 0, with 19 bases in between. CDR3 DNA sequence: TGTGCCAGCACCGGACAGTCCCCGCTTTATAGCAATCAGCCCCAGCATTTT. Its protein product is CASTGQSPLYSNQPQHF. The whole variable domain, remainder taken from reference TRBV7-3 and TRBJ1-5, is GAGVSQTPSNKVTEKGKYVELRCDPISGHTALYWYRQSLGQGPEFLIYFQGTGAADDSGLPNDRFFAVRPEGSVSTLKIQRTERGDSAVYLCASTGQSPLYSNQPQHFGDGTRLSIL.

The chain couples TRBV11-1 to TRBJ1-3; no clear D. Trimming cost V 5 bases and J 2 bases, with 13 bases left between them. CDR3 size: 15 residues. Germline V gene lookup returns CDR1 SGHAT and CDR2 FQDESV (reference sequence). CDR3 nucleotides: TGTGCCAGCAGCCGGCGGGAGGGCGCTGGAAACACCATATATTTT. Amino acids: CASSRREGAGNTIYF. The whole variable domain, filled in from reference TRBV11-1 and TRBJ1-3, reads EAEVAQSPRYKITEKSQAVAFWCDPISGHATLYWYRQILGQGPELLVQFQDESVVDDSQLPKDRFSAERLKGVDSTLKIQPAELGDSAMYLCASSRREGAGNTIYFGEGSWLTVV.

V gene TRBV28 combines with J gene TRBJ2-7, with unresolved D. Germline CDR1 and CDR2: MDHEN and SYDVKM. V lost 6 bases and J lost 0, with 6 bases in between. This CDR3 contains 12 residues. CDR3 amino acids: CASSSSSYEQYF. CDR3 DNA sequence: TGTGCCAGCAGCTCATCCTCCTACGAGCAGTACTTC.

This sequence joins TRBV7-2 and TRBJ2-7; D unresolved. The CDR3 length is 12 residues. Trimming pared 1 base from V and 2 bases from J, leaving 3 bases between. Germline assignment: CDR1 SGHTA and CDR2 FQGNSA. The CDR3 sequence: CASSLETYEQYF. As DNA, the CDR3 is TGTGCCAGCAGCTTAGAAACCTACGAGCAGTACTTC.

This sequence joins TRBV18 and TRBJ1-6; D is unclear. This CDR3 is built from 13 residues. The germline gives CDR1 KGHSH, CDR2 LQKENI. V was cut by 1 base and J by 7 bases, with 5 bases left in between. The CDR3 DNA reads as TGTGCCAGCTCACCACAGAGCAATTCACCCCTCCACTTT. Protein: CASSPQSNSPLHF. The full variable domain, rest sourced from reference TRBV18 and TRBJ1-6, is NAGVMQNPRHLVRRRGQEARLRCSPMKGHSHVYWYRQLPEEGLKFMVYLQKENIIDESGMPKERFSAEFPKEGPSILRIQQVVRGDSAAYFCASSPQSNSPLHFGNGTRLTVT.

V gene TRBV11-2 combines with J gene TRBJ1-1; D gene unclear. The V and J ends lost 3 bases and 9 bases respectively, with 8 bases between them. The CDR3 length is 11 residues. Germline V CDR1 and CDR2: SGHAT, FQNNGV. CDR3 protein: CASSLTRQAFF. The CDR3 DNA reads as TGTGCCAGCAGCTTGACACGACAAGCTTTCTTT.

The V gene is TRBV7-2, the J gene TRBJ2-3, with D perhaps TRBD1 (6 bases). CDR1 is SGHTA, CDR2 FQGNSA, per germline. V lost 5 bases, J lost 7 bases, and 16 bases lay in between. This CDR3 comprises 14 residues. CDR3 DNA sequence: TGTGCCAGCAGCCTCCCAGAACAGGGAAATACGCAGTATTTT. Translated, it gives CASSLPEQGNTQYF.

This rearrangement joins TRBV27 to TRBJ2-7; 9 bases are a match to TRBD2. Germline V gene lookup returns CDR1 MNHEY and CDR2 SMNVEV (reference sequence). CDR3 length: 13 residues. With 7 bases clipped from V and 9 bases from J, the junction kept 10 bases outside the gene matches. The CDR3 loop reads CASKVAGALGQYF. The CDR3 bases are TGTGCCAGCAAGGTAGCGGGGGCCCTCGGGCAGTACTTC.

This chain connects TRBV6-6 to TRBJ2-7; 8 bases map to TRBD2. Germline-derived CDR1 and CDR2 are MNHNY and SVGAGI (reference sequence). There are 13 residues in the CDR3. Trimming at V came to 7 bases and at J to 2 bases, leaving 4 bases not matched to a gene. The CDR3, as DNA: TGTGCCAGCAAACTTAGCGGGACCTACGAGCAGTACTTC. Translation: CASKLSGTYEQYF.

The rearrangement joins TRBV7-2 to TRBJ1-3; D gene uncertain. Germline V CDR1 and CDR2: SGHTA, FQGNSA. V gave up 1 base and J gave up 1 base, with 11 bases separating them. The CDR3 runs 16 residues. CDR3 sequence (DNA): TGTGCCAGCAGCTTAGGGTCGCTTTTTTCTGGAAACACCATATATTTT. Its translation is CASSLGSLFSGNTIYF.

The genes are TRBV14 and TRBJ2-2; the match to TRBD2 covers 10 bases. V gave up 2 bases and J gave up 5 bases; unmatched junction bases: 5. Germline V lookup: CDR1 SGHDN, CDR2 FVKESK. The CDR3 is 16 residues long. The CDR3 loop is CASSQKRGGQTGELFF. The CDR3 coding sequence is TGTGCCAGCAGCCAAAAGCGGGGGGGCCAAACCGGGGAGCTGTTTTTT.

The chain couples TRBV27 to TRBJ2-7; D may be TRBD2 (5 bases). Deletions cut 3 bases from V and 4 bases from J, with 22 bases between. The CDR3 is 17 residues long. Germline V CDR1 and CDR2: MNHEY, SMNVEV (reference sequence). The CDR3 spells CASSLRVTSTYLYEQYF. CDR3 sequence (DNA): TGTGCCAGCAGTTTGAGGGTGACTTCGACCTACCTTTACGAGCAGTACTTC.

V usage is TRBV19 and J usage is TRBJ1-5; perhaps TRBD1 as D (5 bases). CDR3 length equals 15 residues. V was clipped by 5 bases and J by 3 bases, with 14 bases between them. Germline V gene data show CDR1 as LNHDA and CDR2 as SQIVND (reference sequence). CDR3 bases: TGTGCCAGTAGTCCCTATCAGACAGTCAATCAGCCCCAGCATTTT. Protein product: CASSPYQTVNQPQHF.

The chain joins TRBV5-1 to TRBJ2-2; TRBD2 aligns across 11 bases. Looked up from germline, CDR1 is SGHRS and CDR2 is YFSETQ. The CDR3 has 16 residues. The ends lost 3 bases at V and 0 bases at J; junction bases unmatched: 1. The CDR3 sequence is CASSWGLAANTGELFF. CDR3 coding DNA: TGCGCCAGCAGCTGGGGACTAGCGGCGAACACCGGGGAGCTGTTTTTT.

The rearrangement uses TRBV18 and TRBJ1-1, with D maybe TRBD1 (6 bases). The CDR3 has 14 residues. V lost 2 bases and J 3 bases, leaving 10 bases between the germline ends. Germline V gives CDR1 KGHSH, CDR2 LQKENI. CDR3 DNA: TGTGCCAGCTCACCAATAGGGGGATACACTGAAGCTTTCTTT. Amino acids: CASSPIGGYTEAFF. Drawing the rest from reference TRBV18 and TRBJ1-1, the complete variable domain is NAGVMQNPRHLVRRRGQEARLRCSPMKGHSHVYWYRQLPEEGLKFMVYLQKENIIDESGMPKERFSAEFPKEGPSILRIQQVVRGDSAAYFCASSPIGGYTEAFFGQGTRLTVV.

The chain combines TRBV19 with TRBJ2-5; D is unclear. This CDR3 has 11 residues. Germline CDR1 LNHDA, CDR2 SQIVND (reference sequence). V lost 7 bases and J lost 5, with 8 bases in between. The CDR3 coding sequence is TGTGCCAGTACCAACCGGGAGACCCAGTACTTC. It is translated as CASTNRETQYF.

The chain joins TRBV10-3 to TRBJ1-2; tentatively, D is TRBD1 (5 bases). The CDR3 loop spans 14 amino acids. V was trimmed by 2 bases and J by 8 bases, leaving 15 bases between them. The germline gives CDR1 ENHRY, CDR2 SYGVKD. Here the CDR3 reads CAISEVVREWGYTF. Here the CDR3 DNA reads TGTGCCATCAGTGAGGTTGTCAGGGAGTGGGGCTACACCTTC.

CDR3: CASSQGGTGNTIYF. The CDR3 DNA sequence: TGCGCCAGCAGCCAAGGGGGGACTGGAAACACCATATATTTT. This chain connects TRBV4-1 to TRBJ1-3, with a possible D match to TRBD1 (5 bases). Germline loops: CDR1 MGHRA, CDR2 YSYEKL. The V end lost 1 base, the J end lost 2 bases, and 6 bases lay between the germline ends. The CDR3 sequence is 14 residues long.

The chain is built from TRBV12-2 and TRBJ2-3; the listed D gene, TRBD1, was not tested against the DNA. TRBV12-2 is flagged as a pseudogene. CDR3 size: 16 residues. CDR3 nucleotides: TGTGCAAGTCGCTTCCAGGGGAACACGAGCACAGATACGCAGTATTTT. This encodes CASRFQGNTSTDTQYF.

The chain joins TRBV5-4 to TRBJ2-3, with D possibly TRBD2 on 5 matching bases. CDR3 length: 13 amino acids. Trimming pared 5 bases from V and 1 base from J, leaving 8 bases between. The germline V gene encodes CDR1 SGHNT and CDR2 YYREEE (reference sequence). The CDR3 DNA reads as TGTGCCAGCAGGCCCGGGGGCACAGATACGCAGTATTTT. Translation gives CASRPGGTDTQYF. Together with reference TRBV5-4 and TRBJ2-3, the CDR3 gives the full variable domain: ETGVTQSPTHLIKTRGQQVTLRCSSQSGHNTVSWYQQALGQGPQFIFQYYREEENGRGNFPPRFSGLQFPNYSSELNVNALELDDSALYLCASRPGGTDTQYFGPGTRLTVL.

Worth noting for this clone: The junction shows a germline mismatch at one end, possibly a read error. The chain couples TRBV19 to TRBJ1-5; D is uncertain. The CDR3 runs to 13 residues. The V gene's germline CDR1 is LNHDA and CDR2 SQIVND (reference sequence). CDR3 bases: TGTGGCAGTCACCGGGGATTGGGCCAGCCCCAGCATTTT. Amino acid sequence: CGSHRGLGQPQHF. Full variable domain (remainder filled in from reference TRBV19 and TRBJ1-5): DGGITQSPKYLFRKEGQNVTLSCEQNLNHDAMYWYRQDPGQGLRLIYYSQIVNDFQKGDIAEGYSVSREKKESFPLTVTSAQKNPTAFYLCGSHRGLGQPQHFGDGTRLSIL.

The chain employs TRBV19 and TRBJ2-3; D tentatively reads TRBD1 or TRBD2 (6 bases each). Germline loops: CDR1 LNHDA, CDR2 SQIVND (reference sequence). V lost 7 bases and J 2 bases, leaving 13 bases between the germline ends. The CDR3 is 14 residues long. The CDR3 DNA reads TGTGCCAGTATGTCGGGGGACAACACAGATACGCAGTATTTT. Translation: CASMSGDNTDTQYF.

The rearrangement links TRBV6-1 to TRBJ1-4; D might be TRBD1 (5 bases). The germline gives CDR1 MNHNS, CDR2 SASEGT. This CDR3 region has 18 residues. Trimming cost V 3 bases and J 0 bases, with 17 bases left between them. The CDR3 DNA reads TGTGCCAGCAGTGACGGGGGACGTAGAGGGGCAACTAATGAAAAACTGTTTTTT. Encoded protein: CASSDGGRRGATNEKLFF.

This clone was observed a handful of times. V gene TRBV10-3 combines with J gene TRBJ2-5; D is perhaps TRBD1 (7 bases). The CDR3 is 15 amino acids. Germline lookup yields CDR1 ENHRY and CDR2 SYGVKD. Trimming left V 3 bases short and J 3 bases short, with 14 bases between. CDR3: CAISEGQGGKETQYF. DNA for the CDR3: TGTGCCATCAGTGAAGGGCAGGGGGGAAAAGAGACCCAGTACTTC.

The genes are TRBV29-1 and TRBJ2-2; D is unclear. Trimming took 8 bases from V and 6 from J, leaving 10 bases between them. Germline V gene lookup returns CDR1 SQVTM and CDR2 ANQGSEA. This CDR3 region has 11 residues. The CDR3: CSYTGSGELFF. The CDR3 DNA reads as TGCAGCTACACCGGGTCCGGGGAGCTGTTTTTT.

This clone showed up just once. V and J are TRBV27 and TRBJ1-5; the D gene is possibly TRBD1 (5 bases). Trimming took 3 bases from V and 4 from J, leaving 10 bases between them. The CDR3 runs to 14 residues. Germline values: CDR1 MNHEY, CDR2 SMNVEV (reference sequence). The CDR3 region is CASSFGQGNQPQHF. The CDR3 DNA sequence: TGTGCCAGCAGTTTCGGGCAGGGAAATCAGCCCCAGCATTTT.

The chain has TRBV19 and TRBJ2-2; maybe TRBD2 (6 bases). This CDR3 is 16 amino acids long. The ends were cut back, 2 bases at V and 5 bases at J, with 15 bases in the middle. Germline lookup yields CDR1 LNHDA and CDR2 SQIVND (reference sequence). CDR3 DNA: TGTGCCAGTAGTATAAGGGCGGGAAGGCCTACCGGGGAGCTGTTTTTT. This codes for CASSIRAGRPTGELFF.

The chain employs TRBV28 and TRBJ1-5; TRBD1 is a possible D gene (5 bases). The germline V gene encodes CDR1 MDHEN and CDR2 SYDVKM. Trimming removed 6 bases at V and 0 bases at J, with 15 bases between. This CDR3 is built from 16 residues. The CDR3 DNA is TGTGCCAGCAGCCCGTCGGGACCTATTAGCAATCAGCCCCAGCATTTT. Translated, it gives CASSPSGPISNQPQHF.

The chain joins TRBV13 to TRBJ2-6; D is possibly TRBD1 (6 bases). The V end lost 7 bases, the J end lost 2 bases, and 15 bases lay between the germline ends. The CDR3 sequence is 16 residues long. Per germline, CDR1 PRHDT and CDR2 FYEKMQ (reference sequence). The CDR3 is CASNLGALTGANVLTF. The CDR3 DNA reads TGTGCCAGCAACCTGGGGGCGCTAACTGGGGCCAACGTCCTGACTTTC.

This clone was observed a handful of times. This sequence joins TRBV5-8 and TRBJ2-7; TRBD2 is a possible D gene (5 bases). Trimming left V 0 bases short and J 5 bases short, with 15 bases between. In germline, CDR1 is SGHTS, CDR2 YDEGEE. The CDR3 has 15 residues. The CDR3 loop is CASSLGRGIVNEQYF. In nucleotides, the CDR3 is TGTGCCAGCAGCTTGGGTAGAGGGATCGTGAACGAGCAGTACTTC.